The sequence of this T cell receptor (beta chain) was determined in a study of T cell responses to AZD1222 COVID-19 vaccine. Clones were sequenced by immunoSEQ multiplex PCR, and TCRdb holds only the in-frame ones, with some missing. The sample consists of some 180,000 clones, around 92% of them appearing once. From germline, CDR1 is MNHEY and CDR2 SVGEGT. Unmatched junction bases numbered 3, after V lost 4 bases and J lost 7 bases. This CDR3 is built from 14 residues. Specimen: peripheral blood, collected on day 0 of AZD1222 vaccination. This receptor was taken from an adult in good health. The J gene is TRBJ1-6, the V gene TRBV6-2 or TRBV6-3; TRBD1 agrees at 8 bases. CDR3 in DNA: TGTGCCAGCAGTTGGGGACAGGACAATTCACCCCTCCACTTT. This encodes CASSWGQDNSPLHF.